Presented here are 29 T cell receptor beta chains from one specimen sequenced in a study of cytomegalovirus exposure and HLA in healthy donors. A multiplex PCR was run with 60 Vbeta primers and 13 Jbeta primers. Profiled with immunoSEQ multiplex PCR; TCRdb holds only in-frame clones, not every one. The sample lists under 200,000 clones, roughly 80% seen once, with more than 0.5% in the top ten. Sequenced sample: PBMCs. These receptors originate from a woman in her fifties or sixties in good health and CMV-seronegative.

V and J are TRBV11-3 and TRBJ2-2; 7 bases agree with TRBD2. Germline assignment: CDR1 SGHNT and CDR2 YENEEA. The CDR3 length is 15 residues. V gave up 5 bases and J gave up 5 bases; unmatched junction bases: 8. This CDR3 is CASSPRLAVTGELFF. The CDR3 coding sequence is TGTGCCAGCAGCCCGCGACTAGCAGTTACCGGGGAGCTGTTTTTT.

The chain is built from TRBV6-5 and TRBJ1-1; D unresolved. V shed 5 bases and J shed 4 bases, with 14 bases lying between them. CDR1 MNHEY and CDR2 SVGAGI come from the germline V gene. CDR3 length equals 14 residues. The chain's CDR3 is CASSVSGPSTEAFF. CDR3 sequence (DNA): TGTGCCAGCAGTGTTTCAGGCCCGAGCACTGAAGCTTTCTTT.

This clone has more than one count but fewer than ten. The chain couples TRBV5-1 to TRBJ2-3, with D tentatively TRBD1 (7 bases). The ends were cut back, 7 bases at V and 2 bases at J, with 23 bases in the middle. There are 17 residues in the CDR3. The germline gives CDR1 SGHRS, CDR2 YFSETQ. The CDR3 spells CASRFFGGTDSTDTQYF. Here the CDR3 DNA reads TGCGCCAGCCGATTTTTTGGGGGGACAGATTCCACAGATACGCAGTATTTT. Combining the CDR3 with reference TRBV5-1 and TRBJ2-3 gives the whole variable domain KAGVTQTPRYLIKTRGQQVTLSCSPISGHRSVSWYQQTPGQGLQFLFEYFSETQRNKGNFPGRFSGRQFSNSRSEMNVSTLELGDSALYLCASRFFGGTDSTDTQYFGPGTRLTVL.

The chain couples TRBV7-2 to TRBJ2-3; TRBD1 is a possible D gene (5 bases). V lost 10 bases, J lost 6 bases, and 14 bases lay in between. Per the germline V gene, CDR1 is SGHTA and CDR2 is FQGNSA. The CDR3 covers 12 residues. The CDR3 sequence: CAINRGWDTQYF. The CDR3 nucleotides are TGTGCCATCAATAGGGGATGGGATACGCAGTATTTT.

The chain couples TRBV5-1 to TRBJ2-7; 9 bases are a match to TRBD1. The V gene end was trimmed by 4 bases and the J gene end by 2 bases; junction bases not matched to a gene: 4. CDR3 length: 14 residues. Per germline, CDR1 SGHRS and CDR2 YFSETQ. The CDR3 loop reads CASSERDRAYEQYF. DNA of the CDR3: TGCGCCAGCAGCGAGCGGGACAGGGCCTACGAGCAGTACTTC.

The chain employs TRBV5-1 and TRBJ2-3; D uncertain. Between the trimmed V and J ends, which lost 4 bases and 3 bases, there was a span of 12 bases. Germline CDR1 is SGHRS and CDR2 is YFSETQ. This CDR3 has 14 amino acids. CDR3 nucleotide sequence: TGCGCCAGCAGCCTCGGTTCTTTTACAGATACGCAGTATTTT. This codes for CASSLGSFTDTQYF.

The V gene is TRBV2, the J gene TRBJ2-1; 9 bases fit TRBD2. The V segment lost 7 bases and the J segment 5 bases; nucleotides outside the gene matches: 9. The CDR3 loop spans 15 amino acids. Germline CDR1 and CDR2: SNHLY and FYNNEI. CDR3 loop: CASIKGTSRDNEQFF. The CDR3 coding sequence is TGTGCCAGCATTAAAGGGACTAGCCGAGACAATGAGCAGTTCTTC.

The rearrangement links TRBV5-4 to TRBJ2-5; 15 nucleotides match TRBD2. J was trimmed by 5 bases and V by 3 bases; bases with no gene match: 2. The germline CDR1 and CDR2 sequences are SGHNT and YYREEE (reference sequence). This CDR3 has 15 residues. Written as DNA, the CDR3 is TGTGCCAGCAGCTGGGGGACTAGCGGGGGGGAGACCCAGTACTTC. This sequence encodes CASSWGTSGGETQYF.

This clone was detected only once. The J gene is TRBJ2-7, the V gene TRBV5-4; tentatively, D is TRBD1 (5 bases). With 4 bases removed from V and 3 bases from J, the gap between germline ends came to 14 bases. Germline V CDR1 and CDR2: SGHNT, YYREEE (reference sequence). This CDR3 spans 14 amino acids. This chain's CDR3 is CASSTETDLYEQYF. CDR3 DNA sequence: TGTGCCAGCAGCACGGAGACAGACCTCTACGAGCAGTACTTC.

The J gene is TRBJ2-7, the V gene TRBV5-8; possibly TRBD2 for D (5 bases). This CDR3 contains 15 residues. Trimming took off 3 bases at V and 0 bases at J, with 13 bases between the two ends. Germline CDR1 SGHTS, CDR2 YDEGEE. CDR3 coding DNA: TGTGCCAGCAGCTGGGAGCGCCAGAGCTCCTACGAGCAGTACTTC. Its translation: CASSWERQSSYEQYF. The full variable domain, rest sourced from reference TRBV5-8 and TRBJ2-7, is EAGVTQSPTHLIKTRGQQATLRCSPISGHTSVYWYQQALGLGLQFLLWYDEGEERNRGNFPPRFSGRQFPNYSSELNVNALELEDSALYLCASSWERQSSYEQYFGPGTRLTVT.

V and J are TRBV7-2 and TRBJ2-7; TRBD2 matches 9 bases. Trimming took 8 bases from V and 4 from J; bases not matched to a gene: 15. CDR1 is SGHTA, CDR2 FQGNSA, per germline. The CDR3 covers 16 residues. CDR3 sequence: CASGLGRLAGLYEQYF. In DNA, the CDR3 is TGTGCCAGCGGCCTTGGGAGGCTAGCGGGATTGTACGAGCAGTACTTC.

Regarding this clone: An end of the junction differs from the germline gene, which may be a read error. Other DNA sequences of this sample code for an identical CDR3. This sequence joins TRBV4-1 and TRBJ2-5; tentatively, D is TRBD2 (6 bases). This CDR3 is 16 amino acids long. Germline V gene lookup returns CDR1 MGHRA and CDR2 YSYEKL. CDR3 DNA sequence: TGTGCCAGCAGCCTTAATGCGGGTAGCGGAGAAGAGACCCAGTACTTC. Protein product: CASSLNAGSGEETQYF.

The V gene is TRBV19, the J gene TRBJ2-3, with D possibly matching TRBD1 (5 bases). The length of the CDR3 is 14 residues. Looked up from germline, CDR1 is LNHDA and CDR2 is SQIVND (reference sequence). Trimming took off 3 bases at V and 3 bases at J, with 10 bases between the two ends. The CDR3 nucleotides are TGTGCCAGTAGTATCCTGCAGGGAACAGATACGCAGTATTTT. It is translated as CASSILQGTDTQYF.

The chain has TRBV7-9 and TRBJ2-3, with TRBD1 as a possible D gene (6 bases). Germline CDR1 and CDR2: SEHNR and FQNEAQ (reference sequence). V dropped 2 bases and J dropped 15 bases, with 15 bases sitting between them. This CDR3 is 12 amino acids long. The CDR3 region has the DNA TGTGCCAGCAGCTTAAGTAGGACAGAACAATATTTT. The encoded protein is CASSLSRTEQYF.

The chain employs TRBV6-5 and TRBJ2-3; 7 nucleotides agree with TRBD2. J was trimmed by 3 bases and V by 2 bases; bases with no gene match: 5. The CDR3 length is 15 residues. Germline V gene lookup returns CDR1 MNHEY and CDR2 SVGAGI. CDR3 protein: CASSYVREPTDTQYF. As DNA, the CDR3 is TGTGCCAGCAGTTACGTGCGGGAGCCAACAGATACGCAGTATTTT.

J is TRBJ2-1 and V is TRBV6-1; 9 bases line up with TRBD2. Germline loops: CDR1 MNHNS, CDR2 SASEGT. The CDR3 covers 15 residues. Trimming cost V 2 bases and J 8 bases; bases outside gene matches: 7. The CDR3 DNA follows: TGTGCCAGCAGTGAAAGGTCTAGCGGGATTTATGAGCAGTTCTTC. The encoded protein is CASSERSSGIYEQFF.

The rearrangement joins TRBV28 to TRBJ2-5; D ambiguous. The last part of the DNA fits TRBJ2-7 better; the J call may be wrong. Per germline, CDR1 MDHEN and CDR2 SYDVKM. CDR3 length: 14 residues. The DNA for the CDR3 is TGTGCCAGCAGTTTGAGGCTTACTTTAGACGAGCAGTACTTC. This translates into CASSLRLTLDEQYF.

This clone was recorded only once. This CDR3 is CASSLENGGGHEQYF. CDR3 bases: TGTGCCAGCAGCTTAGAAAACGGGGGAGGACACGAGCAGTACTTC. The rearrangement uses TRBV11-2 and TRBJ2-7, with a possible D match to TRBD2 (6 bases). Germline V gene lookup returns CDR1 SGHAT and CDR2 FQNNGV. This CDR3 has 15 amino acids. The germline V and J ends were trimmed by 0 bases and 5 bases, with 14 bases remaining between them.

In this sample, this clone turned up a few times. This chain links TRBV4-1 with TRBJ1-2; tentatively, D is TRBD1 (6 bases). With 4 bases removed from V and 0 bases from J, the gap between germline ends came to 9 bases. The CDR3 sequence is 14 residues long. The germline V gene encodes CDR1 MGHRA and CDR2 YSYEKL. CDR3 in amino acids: CASSPDSSNYGYTF. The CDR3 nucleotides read TGCGCCAGCAGCCCGGACAGCTCTAACTATGGCTACACCTTC.

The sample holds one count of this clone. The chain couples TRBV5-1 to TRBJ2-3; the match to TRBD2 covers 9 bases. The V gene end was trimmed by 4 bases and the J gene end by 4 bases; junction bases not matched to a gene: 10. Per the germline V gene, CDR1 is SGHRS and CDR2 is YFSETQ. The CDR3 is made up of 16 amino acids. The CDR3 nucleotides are TGCGCCAGCAGCCCCGAGGCGGGAGGGCCCGCAGATACGCAGTATTTT. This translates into CASSPEAGGPADTQYF.

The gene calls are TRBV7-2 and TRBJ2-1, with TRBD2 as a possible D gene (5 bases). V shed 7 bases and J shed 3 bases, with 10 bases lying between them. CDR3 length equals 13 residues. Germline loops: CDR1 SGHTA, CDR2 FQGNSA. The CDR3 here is CASNPGDYNEQFF. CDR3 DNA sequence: TGTGCCAGCAACCCCGGGGACTACAATGAGCAGTTCTTC.

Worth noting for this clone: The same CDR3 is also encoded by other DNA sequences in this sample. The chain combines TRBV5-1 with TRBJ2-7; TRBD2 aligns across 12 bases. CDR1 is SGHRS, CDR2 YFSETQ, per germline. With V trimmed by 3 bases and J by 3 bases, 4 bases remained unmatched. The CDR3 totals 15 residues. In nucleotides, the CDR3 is TGCGCCAGCAGCTGGACTAGCGGGACCGGCTACGAGCAGTACTTC. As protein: CASSWTSGTGYEQYF.

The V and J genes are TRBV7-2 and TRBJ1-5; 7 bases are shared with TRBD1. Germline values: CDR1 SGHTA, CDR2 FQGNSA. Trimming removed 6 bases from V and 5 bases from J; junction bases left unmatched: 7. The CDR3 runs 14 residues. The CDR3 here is CASRQTGAHQPQHF. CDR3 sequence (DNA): TGTGCCAGCAGACAAACAGGGGCCCATCAGCCCCAGCATTTT.

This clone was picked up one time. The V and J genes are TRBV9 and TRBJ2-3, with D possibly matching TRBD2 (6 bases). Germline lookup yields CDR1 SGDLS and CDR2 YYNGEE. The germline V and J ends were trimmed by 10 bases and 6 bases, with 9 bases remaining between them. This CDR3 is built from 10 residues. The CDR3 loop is CAGRGDTQYF. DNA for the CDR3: TGTGCCGGACGGGGGGATACGCAGTATTTT.

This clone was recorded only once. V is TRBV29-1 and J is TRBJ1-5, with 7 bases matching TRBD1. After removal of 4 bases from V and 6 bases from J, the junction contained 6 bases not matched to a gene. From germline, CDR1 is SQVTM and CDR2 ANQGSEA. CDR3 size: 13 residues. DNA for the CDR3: TGCAGCGTTGGAGCAGGGGGAGGTCAGCCCCAGCATTTT. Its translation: CSVGAGGGQPQHF.

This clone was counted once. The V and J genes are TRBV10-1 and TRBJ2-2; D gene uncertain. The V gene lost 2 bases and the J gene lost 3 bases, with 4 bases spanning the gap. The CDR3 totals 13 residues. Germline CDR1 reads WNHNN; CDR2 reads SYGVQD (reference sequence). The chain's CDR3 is CASSEPYTGELFF. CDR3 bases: TGCGCCAGCAGTGAGCCATACACCGGGGAGCTGTTTTTT.

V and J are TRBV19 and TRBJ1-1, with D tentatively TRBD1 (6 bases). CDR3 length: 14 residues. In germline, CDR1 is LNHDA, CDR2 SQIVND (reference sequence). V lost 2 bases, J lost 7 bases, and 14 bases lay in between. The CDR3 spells CASSIRRGTGEAFF. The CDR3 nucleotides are TGTGCCAGTAGTATACGCAGGGGCACTGGTGAAGCTTTCTTT.

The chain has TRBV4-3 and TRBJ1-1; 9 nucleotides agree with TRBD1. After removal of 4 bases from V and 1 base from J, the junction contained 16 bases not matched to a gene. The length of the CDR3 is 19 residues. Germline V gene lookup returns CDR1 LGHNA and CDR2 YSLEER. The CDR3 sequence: CASSRLTGTGSSGNTEAFF. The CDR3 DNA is TGCGCCAGCAGCCGCCTAACCGGGACAGGGTCAAGTGGGAACACTGAAGCTTTCTTT.

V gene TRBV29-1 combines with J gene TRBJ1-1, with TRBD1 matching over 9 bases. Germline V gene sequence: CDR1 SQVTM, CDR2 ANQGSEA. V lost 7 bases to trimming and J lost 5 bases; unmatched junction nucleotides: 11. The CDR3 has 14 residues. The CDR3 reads CSARPGQGITEAFF. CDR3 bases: TGCAGCGCACGACCGGGACAGGGAATTACTGAAGCTTTCTTT.